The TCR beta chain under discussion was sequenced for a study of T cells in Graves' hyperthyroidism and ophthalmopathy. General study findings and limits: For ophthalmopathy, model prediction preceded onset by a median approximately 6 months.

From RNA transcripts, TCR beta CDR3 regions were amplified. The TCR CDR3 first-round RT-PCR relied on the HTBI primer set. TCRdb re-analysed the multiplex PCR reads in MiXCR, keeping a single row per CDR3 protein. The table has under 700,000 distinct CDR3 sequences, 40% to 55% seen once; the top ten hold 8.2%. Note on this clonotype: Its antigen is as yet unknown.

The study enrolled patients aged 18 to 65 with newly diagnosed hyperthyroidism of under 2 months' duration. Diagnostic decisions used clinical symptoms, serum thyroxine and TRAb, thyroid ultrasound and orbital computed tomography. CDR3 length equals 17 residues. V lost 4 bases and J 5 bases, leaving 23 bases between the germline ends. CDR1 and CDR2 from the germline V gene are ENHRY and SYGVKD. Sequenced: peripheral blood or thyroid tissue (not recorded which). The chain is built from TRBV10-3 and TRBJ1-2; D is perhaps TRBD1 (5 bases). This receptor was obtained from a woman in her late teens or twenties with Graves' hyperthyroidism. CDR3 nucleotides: TGTGCCATCAGTGTAGACAGCAGCGTAGGTTCCCTATATGGCTACACCTTC. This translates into CAISVDSSVGSLYGYTF.